This TCR beta chain was captured in a study of shared clonotypes between healthy human individuals. Study-wide context: Donors consisted of two women and a few men between 18 and 49.

General study results and limits: The naive CD4 repertoires of four donors were compared, and approximately 4.5% of clonotypes were shared.

Produced via immunoSEQ multiplex PCR; TCRdb's table is partial and in-frame only. This table has millions of clones, around nine tenths appearing once. Remarks on this clone: Its antigen is still unknown.

The CDR3 has 17 amino acids. Per the germline V gene, CDR1 is KGHSH and CDR2 is LQKENI. The V and J ends lost 3 bases and 2 bases, in that order; junction bases with no gene match: 9. The chain couples TRBV18 to TRBJ2-2; TRBD2 agrees at 7 bases. The source material was naive CD4+ T cells sorted from blood. The subset here: CD45RA+ positively selected. This TCR came from a man in his late teens or twenties in good health. The CDR3 DNA follows: TGTGCCAGCTCACCGACGAGTGCTAGCGGAAACACCGGGGAGCTGTTTTTT. Protein: CASSPTSASGNTGELFF. Using reference TRBV18 and TRBJ2-2 for the parts outside the CDR3, the full variable domain is NAGVMQNPRHLVRRRGQEARLRCSPMKGHSHVYWYRQLPEEGLKFMVYLQKENIIDESGMPKERFSAEFPKEGPSILRIQQVVRGDSAAYFCASSPTSASGNTGELFFGEGSRLTVL.